The sequence of this TCR beta chain was determined in a study of blood T cell repertoires in COVID-19. As for the study in general: The analysed material was cDNA or gDNA that came from T cells, B-cell-depleted T cells, or PBMCs.

Clones were read by immunoSEQ multiplex PCR, and TCRdb kept only the in-frame ones, dropping some. The sample consists of approximately 120,000 clones, 70% to 90% of them appearing once. CDR3 length equals 17 residues. V lost 2 bases and J lost 4, with 19 bases in between. From germline, CDR1 is SGDLS and CDR2 YYNGEE. Sequenced input: peripheral blood. The chain employs TRBV9 and TRBJ2-1; TRBD2 might be the D (6 bases). This sequence was found in a woman in her forties or fifties who had recovered from COVID-19. CDR3 sequence reads: CASSVSWGGLGYNEQFF. CDR3 sequence (DNA): TGTGCCAGCAGCGTTTCATGGGGAGGACTGGGGTACAATGAGCAGTTCTTC.